This is a list of T cell receptor beta chains from one sample in a study of blood T cell repertoires in COVID-19. TCRdb keeps only in-frame clones here, not all; method: immunoSEQ multiplex PCR. The profile shows 45,000 or so clones, about nine tenths of them singletons. Sequencing was performed on peripheral blood. These receptors were obtained from a woman of 80 years or more in a cohort sampled during active or convalescent COVID-19. The CDR3 runs from the conserved cysteine through the conserved F or W. Each record gives: clone size, J gene, D gene, V gene, CDR3 protein, CDR3 DNA. The D gene is left open where the match is weak. Clone size appears in some rows only: once, few, many, or a class for an expanded clone.

once	TRBJ1-5	TRBD1	TRBV3-1/TRBV3-2	CASSQYRDRAIQPQHF	TGTGCCAGCAGCCAATATAGGGACAGGGCTATTCAGCCCCAGCATTTT
once	TRBJ1-3	TRBD1	TRBV6-5	CASSYRRQGTGNTIYF	TGTGCCAGCAGTTACCGTAGACAGGGCACTGGAAACACCATATATTTT
-	TRBJ1-2	TRBD1	TRBV5-1	CASSSGDRGLYGYTF	TGCGCCAGCAGCTCCGGAGACAGGGGGCTTTATGGCTACACCTTC
-	TRBJ1-5	-	TRBV6-5	CALSIGAAGGGQHF	TGTGCCCTATCGATCGGGGCCGCGGGGGGTGGACAGCATTTT
-	TRBJ1-1	-	TRBV10-3	CAISEAPGVNTEAFF	TGTGCCATCAGTGAGGCCCCGGGGGTAAACACTGAAGCTTTCTTT
-	TRBJ1-3	TRBD1	TRBV27	CASSTWGTGLAGNTIYF	TGTGCCAGCAGTACATGGGGGACAGGACTGGCTGGAAACACCATATATTTT
-	TRBJ2-1	TRBD1	TRBV11-3	CASSLRQGGNEQFF	TGTGCCAGCAGCTTAAGACAGGGGGGCAATGAGCAGTTCTTC
once	TRBJ2-3	TRBD1	TRBV27	CASSLRTGTDTQYF	TGTGCCAGCAGTCTACGGACAGGGACAGATACGCAGTATTTT
once	TRBJ2-5	TRBD2	TRBV9	CASSPTGTRGETQYF	TGTGCCAGCAGTCCTACCGGGACGCGGGGGGAGACCCAGTACTTC
-	TRBJ1-2	-	TRBV27	CASSLNRVRVGSDGYTF	TGTGCCAGCAGTTTAAACAGGGTACGTGTAGGGAGTGATGGCTACACCTTC
-	TRBJ2-1	-	TRBV7-8	CASSSGGGISYNEQFF	TGTGCCAGCAGCTCAGGAGGCGGGATCTCCTACAATGAGCAGTTCTTC
-	TRBJ2-3	TRBD2	TRBV24-1	CATSDSTGVSGSTTDTQYF	TGTGCCACCAGTGACTCTACCGGGGTTAGCGGGAGTACCACAGATACGCAGTATTTT
-	TRBJ2-3	-	TRBV7-2	CASSYWFSSTDTQYF	TGTGCCAGCAGCTACTGGTTTTCTAGCACAGATACGCAGTATTTT
-	TRBJ1-4	-	TRBV7-9	CASSLAAGATNEKLFF	TGTGCCAGCAGCTTAGCGGCGGGCGCAACTAATGAAAAACTGTTTTTT
-	TRBJ1-3	-	TRBV7-5	CARSCRQGIGSGNTIYF	TGTGCCAGAAGCTGTAGACAGGGTATAGGGTCTGGAAACACCATATATTTT
-	TRBJ1-5	TRBD1	TRBV7-9	CASSAGTGDQGQPQHF	TGTGCCAGCAGCGCCGGGACAGGGGATCAAGGTCAGCCCCAGCATTTT
-	TRBJ2-5	-	TRBV11-3	CASSLIAGTETQYF	TGTGCCAGCAGCTTAATCGCAGGCACGGAGACCCAGTACTTC
-	TRBJ1-1	TRBD1	TRBV6-6	CASSYADRANTEAFF	TGTGCCAGCAGTTACGCCGACAGGGCGAACACTGAAGCTTTCTTT
few	TRBJ1-2	TRBD1	TRBV7-2	CASSSGTGNYGYTF	TGTGCCAGCAGTTCCGGGACAGGGAACTATGGCTACACCTTC
few	TRBJ2-1	TRBD1	TRBV14	CASSQKGTGGLPYNEQFF	TGTGCCAGCAGCCAAAAAGGGACAGGGGGGCTCCCCTACAATGAGCAGTTCTTC
-	TRBJ1-1	-	TRBV3-1/TRBV3-2	CASSQGTANTEAFF	TGTGCCAGCAGCCAAGGGACAGCGAACACTGAAGCTTTCTTT
-	TRBJ1-4	-	TRBV5-1	CASSLTGKGEKLFF	TGCGCCAGCAGCTTGACAGGGAAGGGTGAAAAACTGTTTTTT
-	TRBJ2-5	-	TRBV12-3/TRBV12-4	CASSFNRQETQYF	TGTGCCAGCAGTTTTAACAGGCAAGAGACCCAGTACTTC
once	TRBJ1-3	-	TRBV7-9	CASSLGGAGASGNTIYF	TGTGCCAGCAGCTTAGGGGGAGCGGGGGCCTCTGGAAACACCATATATTTT
-	TRBJ2-7	TRBD2	TRBV11-2	CASSLGLAGGYEQYF	TGTGCCAGCAGCTTAGGACTAGCGGGAGGCTACGAGCAGTACTTC
-	TRBJ2-2	TRBD1	TRBV4-1	CASSRPGQHTGELFF	TGCGCCAGCAGCCGCCCGGGACAGCACACCGGGGAGCTGTTTTTT
once	TRBJ1-3	TRBD1	TRBV9	CASSARDRDFLGPGNTIYF	TGTGCCAGCAGCGCCCGGGACAGGGACTTCCTAGGGCCTGGAAACACCATATATTTT
-	TRBJ2-5	-	TRBV5-1	CASSLLKGEQETQYF	TGCGCCAGCAGCTTGCTAAAGGGGGAGCAAGAGACCCAGTACTTC
few	TRBJ2-7	-	TRBV7-9	CASSLAGGTYEQYF	TGTGCCAGCAGCTTAGCGGGCGGGACCTACGAGCAGTACTTC
once	TRBJ2-1	TRBD2	TRBV6-5	CASSLGPLARGEQFF	TGTGCCAGCAGCCTAGGACCACTAGCGCGGGGTGAGCAGTTCTTC
-	TRBJ2-1	TRBD2	TRBV19	CASSIALAGPYNEQFF	TGTGCCAGTAGTATAGCACTAGCGGGACCATACAATGAGCAGTTCTTC
-	TRBJ2-5	TRBD2	TRBV28	CASSLGTSLGKETQYF	TGTGCCAGCAGTTTAGGGACTAGCTTAGGGAAAGAGACCCAGTACTTC
-	TRBJ2-2	-	TRBV7-3	CASSPRDSLFSNTGELFF	TGTGCCAGCAGCCCACGGGACTCCCTGTTCTCGAACACCGGGGAGCTGTTTTTT
-	TRBJ2-7	TRBD2	TRBV6-1	CASSESSGGAYEQYF	TGTGCCAGCAGTGAGAGTAGCGGGGGGGCCTACGAGCAGTACTTC
-	TRBJ2-5	-	TRBV20-1	CSGGPGETQYF	TGCAGTGGGGGGCCAGGGGAGACCCAGTACTTC
-	TRBJ2-2	-	TRBV5-4	CASSGSEHTGELFF	TGTGCCAGCAGCGGTAGCGAACACACCGGGGAGCTGTTTTTT
-	TRBJ1-1	-	TRBV21-1	CASSKTQGANTEAFF	TGTGCCAGCAGCAAAACACAGGGGGCCAACACTGAAGCTTTCTTT
-	TRBJ2-1	TRBD1	TRBV7-9	CASSYRAGTGGRGEQFF	TGTGCCAGCAGCTACAGAGCCGGGACAGGGGGAAGGGGTGAGCAGTTCTTC
once	TRBJ1-3	TRBD1	TRBV7-6	CASSLAGTDYSGNTIYF	TGTGCCAGCAGCTTAGCCGGGACAGACTACTCTGGAAACACCATATATTTT
-	TRBJ1-1	-	TRBV11-2	CASSLYRVGGEAFF	TGTGCCAGCAGCTTATATCGAGTAGGAGGAGAAGCTTTCTTT
-	TRBJ1-6	TRBD1	TRBV30	CAWSRRQGTTGNSPLHF	TGTGCCTGGAGCCGTCGACAGGGAACTACGGGTAATTCACCCCTCCACTTT
-	TRBJ2-5	TRBD2	TRBV10-1	CASSPGTSGSWGETQYF	TGCGCCAGCAGCCCGGGGACTAGCGGTTCCTGGGGAGAGACCCAGTACTTC
-	TRBJ1-2	-	TRBV5-4	CASSSSPSEGYTF	TGTGCCAGCAGCTCCTCCCCGAGCGAGGGCTACACCTTC
-	TRBJ1-2	TRBD1	TRBV5-4	CASSLSGTGGAWVGGYTF	TGTGCCAGCAGCTTGTCTGGGACAGGGGGCGCTTGGGTAGGTGGCTACACCTTC
-	TRBJ1-5	TRBD1	TRBV2	CASRMTGNSNQPQHF	TGTGCCAGCAGGATGACAGGGAATAGCAATCAGCCCCAGCATTTT
-	TRBJ2-7	-	TRBV6-2/TRBV6-3	CASSYPGISPYEQYF	TGTGCCAGCAGTTACCCGGGGATCTCACCCTACGAGCAGTACTTC